This T cell receptor beta chain is from a study of blood T cell repertoires in COVID-19. The table came from immunoSEQ multiplex PCR; TCRdb's copy has only in-frame clones and leaves some out. The sample lists about 220,000 clones, roughly 85% occurring once. This CDR3 is 13 amino acids long. Germline-derived CDR1 and CDR2 are MGHRA and YSYEKL. V was cut by 6 bases and J by 1 base, with 9 bases left in between. Specimen: peripheral blood. The sequence derives from a woman aged 70-85 years with COVID-19, enrolled during active disease. This chain uses TRBV4-1 with TRBJ1-1; D gene uncertain. The CDR3, as DNA: TGCGCCAGCAGTCAAACAAGGAACACTGAAGCTTTCTTT. Its protein product is CASSQTRNTEAFF.